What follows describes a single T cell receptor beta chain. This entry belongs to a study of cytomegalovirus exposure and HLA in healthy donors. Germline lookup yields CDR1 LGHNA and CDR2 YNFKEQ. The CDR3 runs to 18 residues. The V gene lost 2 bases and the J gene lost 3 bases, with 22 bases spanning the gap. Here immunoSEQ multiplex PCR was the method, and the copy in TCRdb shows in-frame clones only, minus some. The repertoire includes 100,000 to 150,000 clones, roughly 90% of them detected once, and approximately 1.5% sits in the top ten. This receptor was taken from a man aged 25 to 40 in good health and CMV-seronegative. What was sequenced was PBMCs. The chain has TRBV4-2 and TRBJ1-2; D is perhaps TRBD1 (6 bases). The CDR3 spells CASSQYRAATVYYYGYTF. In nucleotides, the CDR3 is TGTGCCAGCAGCCAATACAGGGCAGCAACGGTCTACTACTATGGCTACACCTTC.